What follows is one T cell receptor (beta chain) and its context. The antigen remains unidentified. This record comes from a study of vaccination effects on CD4 cells after COVID-19. Profiled with immunoSEQ multiplex PCR; TCRdb holds only in-frame clones, not every one. The sample has tens of thousands of clones; approximately 70% are singletons. With 2 bases removed from V and 1 base from J, the gap between germline ends came to 5 bases. Looked up from germline, CDR1 is SNHLY and CDR2 is FYNNEI. The CDR3 spans 14 residues. Sequencing in the ViraFEST assay came after antigen-specific CD4+ T cells had been expanded with viral peptide pools, which were used to stimulate PBMC. CD4+ T cells were isolated after around 9 days of culture. Nobody among the vaccine recipients had prior SARS-CoV-2 infection (nucleocapsid antibodies were negative). Cultures used roughly 2 million PBMC per well, roughly 11 IU/ml IL-2 and around 10 ug/ml peptides. On day 3 and again on day 7, half the medium was replaced with IL-2 medium.

Study-wide results and limits: Common cold coronavirus cross-reactivity was shown by only 1 of 255 vaccine-induced clones in healthy vaccinees.

The source was CD4+ T cells from PBMCs cultured with HCoV-OC43 spike peptides, collected before COVID-19 vaccination. The subset was: HCoV-OC43 spike overlapping peptide pool stimulation. This receptor was obtained from a human donor who received a COVID-19 vaccine. J is TRBJ2-2 and V is TRBV2; the D is unclear. The CDR3 nucleotides read TGTGCCAGCAGTGAAAACGGGAACACCGGGGAGCTGTTTTTT. Protein sequence: CASSENGNTGELFF. Full variable domain (rest looked up from reference TRBV2 and TRBJ2-2): EPEVTQTPSHQVTQMGQEVILRCVPISNHLYFYWYRQILGQKVEFLVSFYNNEISEKSEIFDDQFSVERPDGSNFTLKIRSTKLEDSAMYFCASSENGNTGELFFGEGSRLTVL.